Listed below are T cell receptor beta chains from one sample, sequenced in a study of radiotherapy plus CTLA-4 blockade in lung cancer. Here immunoSEQ multiplex PCR was the method, and the copy in TCRdb shows in-frame clones only, minus some. The sample yields 90,000 or so clones, about 80% seen once. Specimen: peripheral blood, collected from a patient treated with radiotherapy plus ipilimumab. The receptor set was obtained from a human donor with non-small cell lung cancer who had stable disease on radiotherapy plus ipilimumab. Each CDR3 is given with its conserved first and last residue. The D gene is left open where the match is weak. Size tells how often a clone was seen (once, few, many) or the class of an expanded clone, and some rows leave it out.

>TRBJ2-7|NA|TRBV7-2|TRBD1
CASSLRRTGTQAEQYF
TGTGCCAGCAGCTTACGAAGGACAGGGACCCAAGCCGAGCAGTACTTC
>TRBJ1-6|NA|TRBV9|NA
CASSVTGQVRSPLHF
TGTGCCAGCAGCGTCACGGGGCAAGTACGTTCACCCCTCCACTTT
>TRBJ2-5|NA|TRBV6-1|NA
CASSEAPGGGMTQYF
TGTGCCAGCAGTGAAGCGCCCGGGGGCGGAATGACCCAGTACTTC
>TRBJ1-2|NA|TRBV7-2|TRBD1
CASSSAGGGYGYTF
TGTGCCAGCAGCTCGGCAGGGGGCGGGTATGGCTACACCTTC
>TRBJ2-1|NA|TRBV4-2|NA
CASSQAQFNEQFF
TGTGCCAGCAGCCAAGCTCAGTTCAATGAGCAGTTCTTC
>TRBJ1-5|NA|TRBV28|TRBD1
CASRGTGGAEQPQHF
TGTGCCAGCAGAGGGACAGGGGGCGCAGAGCAGCCCCAGCATTTT
>TRBJ2-1|NA|TRBV6-1|NA
CASSNRDEQFF
TGTGCCAGCAGTAACCGGGATGAGCAGTTCTTC
>TRBJ1-5|NA|TRBV4-1|NA
CASSLIDTSNQPQHF
TGCGCCAGCAGCCTCATAGACACTAGCAATCAGCCCCAGCATTTT
>TRBJ2-3|NA|TRBV7-6|NA
CASKEGTVSTDTQYF
TGTGCCAGCAAGGAGGGGACAGTGAGCACAGATACGCAGTATTTT
>TRBJ2-5|few|TRBV11-2|NA
CASSLGGTPIQETQYF
TGTGCCAGCAGCTTAGGTGGGACACCAATCCAAGAGACCCAGTACTTC
>TRBJ2-3|NA|TRBV28|NA
CASSLTPHTRGTDTQYF
TGTGCCAGCAGCCTAACCCCCCACACACGAGGTACAGATACGCAGTATTTT
>TRBJ1-4|once|TRBV2|TRBD1
CASNRGPNEKLFF
TGTGCCAGCAACAGGGGGCCGAATGAAAAACTGTTTTTT
>TRBJ1-6|NA|TRBV6-5|NA
CASSYSGLDALHF
TGTGCCAGCAGTTACTCCGGGTTAGATGCCCTCCACTTT
>TRBJ2-7|NA|TRBV7-9|TRBD1
CASSGRTGRFEQYF
TGTGCCAGCAGCGGCCGGACAGGGCGGTTCGAGCAGTACTTC
>TRBJ1-2|NA|TRBV7-2|TRBD1
CASSYRQGGYTF
TGTGCCAGCAGCTACAGACAGGGTGGCTACACCTTC
>TRBJ2-1|NA|TRBV19|NA
CASSPGPWSSYNEQFF
TGTGCCAGTAGTCCTGGTCCGTGGAGCTCCTACAATGAGCAGTTCTTC
>TRBJ1-1|NA|TRBV2|NA
CASRTQGDDTEAFF
TGTGCCAGCAGGACACAGGGCGATGACACTGAAGCTTTCTTT
>TRBJ2-1|NA|TRBV6-5|NA
CASSYIPNNEQFF
TGTGCCAGCAGTTATATTCCCAACAATGAGCAGTTCTTC
>TRBJ2-3|NA|TRBV11-2|TRBD2
CASSLDPSGGATDTQYF
TGTGCCAGCAGCTTAGATCCGTCGGGGGGGGCCACGGATACGCAGTATTTT
>TRBJ1-2|once|TRBV28|NA
CASSATGRANYGYTF
TGTGCCAGCAGTGCAACAGGGAGGGCCAACTATGGCTACACCTTC
>TRBJ2-2|NA|TRBV6-5|TRBD2
CASSPGLASTGELFF
TGTGCCAGCAGTCCGGGACTAGCTTCCACCGGGGAGCTGTTTTTT
>TRBJ1-6|few|TRBV6-6|TRBD1
CASSPRDRGYNSPLHF
TGTGCCAGCAGCCCCCGGGACAGGGGTTACAATTCACCCCTCCACTTT
>TRBJ2-5|NA|TRBV28|NA
CASRQEGGRREETQYF
TGTGCCAGCAGACAAGAGGGGGGCCGCAGGGAGGAGACCCAGTACTTC
>TRBJ2-5|NA|TRBV4-2|TRBD2
CASSQDGTGGLETQYF
TGTGCCAGCAGCCAAGATGGGACGGGGGGGCTGGAGACCCAGTACTTC
>TRBJ2-1|NA|TRBV5-1|TRBD2
CASSQPIAGGQRSSYNEQFF
TGCGCCAGCAGCCAACCCATAGCGGGGGGGCAAAGGAGCTCCTACAATGAGCAGTTCTTC
>TRBJ1-1|NA|TRBV6-5|NA
CASSYYQGEAFF
TGTGCCAGCAGTTACTACCAAGGTGAAGCTTTCTTT
>TRBJ2-1|NA|TRBV9|NA
CASSVGPGGTYNEQFF
TGTGCCAGCAGCGTAGGCCCCGGGGGCACCTACAATGAGCAGTTCTTC
>TRBJ2-7|NA|TRBV14|NA
CASSDSGRYEQYF
TGTGCCAGCAGCGATTCCGGGCGGTACGAGCAGTACTTC
>TRBJ1-4|NA|TRBV18|NA
CASSPRQLEEKLVF
TGTGCCAGCTCACCACGCCAGTTGGAGGAAAAACTGGTTTTT
>TRBJ1-3|NA|TRBV10-3|NA
CAISDRRSLGNTIYF
TGTGCCATCAGTGATCGCAGGAGCCTTGGAAACACCATATATTTT
>TRBJ2-4|NA|TRBV25-1|NA
CASIGDTAKNIQYF
TGTGCCTCGATCGGGGACACGGCCAAAAACATTCAGTACTTC
>TRBJ2-7|NA|TRBV7-6|TRBD2
CASSLSGGSVEQYF
TGTGCCAGCAGCCTGAGCGGGGGGTCCGTCGAGCAGTACTTC
>TRBJ2-7|NA|TRBV19|TRBD2
CASSIMSSGRVFSYEQYF
TGTGCCAGTAGTATAATGAGTAGCGGGCGAGTCTTCTCCTACGAGCAGTACTTC
>TRBJ1-2|NA|TRBV29-1|TRBD1
CSSGQGEMYGYTF
TGCAGCTCAGGACAGGGGGAGATGTATGGCTACACCTTC
>TRBJ2-3|NA|TRBV28|TRBD2
CASSIAGGPLDTQYF
TGTGCCAGCAGTATAGCGGGAGGGCCCTTAGATACGCAGTATTTT
>TRBJ2-1|NA|TRBV29-1|NA
CSGRTPSNEQFF
TGCAGCGGCAGGACCCCGTCAAACGAGCAGTTCTTC
>TRBJ1-1|NA|TRBV6-5|NA
CASRGVGSGAFF
TGTGCCAGCAGGGGAGTCGGGTCTGGTGCTTTCTTT
>TRBJ1-5|NA|TRBV7-2|NA
CASSLEVGRGNQPQHF
TGTGCCAGCAGCTTAGAGGTAGGCAGGGGCAATCAGCCCCAGCATTTT
>TRBJ1-2|NA|TRBV20-1|NA
CSADGTYGYTF
TGCAGTGCTGACGGGACCTATGGCTACACCTTC
>TRBJ2-2|NA|TRBV6-6|NA
CASSPTATLVPGELFF
TGTGCCAGCAGTCCCACGGCGACCCTGGTCCCCGGGGAGCTGTTTTTT
>TRBJ1-3|NA|TRBV18|NA
CASSPDNSGNTIYF
TGTGCCAGCTCACCAGACAACTCTGGAAACACCATATATTTT
>TRBJ2-1|few|TRBV7-9|TRBD2
CASSSKGLAGANEQFF
TGTGCCAGCAGCTCCAAAGGACTAGCGGGAGCCAATGAGCAGTTCTTC